This section outlines one TCR beta chain sequence together with its context. The antigen is undetermined. Per germline, CDR1 LGHNA and CDR2 YSLEER. The CDR3 totals 16 residues. V lost 0 bases, J lost 3 bases, and 12 bases lay in between. This table comes from immunoSEQ multiplex PCR, and its TCRdb copy is limited to in-frame clones, with some not included. Found here are around 30,000 clones, 82% of them singletons; the top ten hold 0.4% to 0.5%. These data come from a study of regulatory dendritic cells for organ transplantation. Study results and caveats: Considerable individual heterogeneity was seen in alloreactive memory CD8+ T cells. Mature dendritic cells appeared to drive more memory CD8+ clonal expansion than regulatory ones.

The chain uses TRBV4-3 and TRBJ1-3; D not certain. This TCR came from a human donor in good health. The sequencing sample was made of naive CD8+ T cells from blood. As to subset: CD45RA+ naive T cells. CDR3 sequence: CASSQDLGGGGNTIYF. Here the CDR3 DNA reads TGCGCCAGCAGCCAAGATCTCGGCGGTGGTGGAAACACCATATATTTT.